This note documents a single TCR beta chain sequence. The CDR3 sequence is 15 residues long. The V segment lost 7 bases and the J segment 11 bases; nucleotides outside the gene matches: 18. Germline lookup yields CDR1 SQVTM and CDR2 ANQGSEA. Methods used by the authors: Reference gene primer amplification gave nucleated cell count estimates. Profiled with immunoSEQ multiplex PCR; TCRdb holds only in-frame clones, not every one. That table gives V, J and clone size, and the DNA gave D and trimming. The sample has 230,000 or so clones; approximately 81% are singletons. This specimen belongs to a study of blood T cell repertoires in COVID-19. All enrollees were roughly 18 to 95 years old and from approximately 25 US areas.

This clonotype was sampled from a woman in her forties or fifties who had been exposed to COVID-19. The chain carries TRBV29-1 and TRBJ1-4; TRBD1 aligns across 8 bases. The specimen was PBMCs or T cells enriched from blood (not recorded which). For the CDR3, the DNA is TGCAGCGGAGGGGCAGGGGGCGCCGTCCCGGAGAAACTGTTTTTT. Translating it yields CSGGAGGAVPEKLFF.